This T cell receptor beta chain was documented in a study of cytomegalovirus exposure and HLA in healthy donors. The study, taken as a whole, reports: TCR beta V segments were, for the most part, productive about 87% or about 30% of the time in an earlier analysis.

PCR was performed using 60 Vbeta and 13 Jbeta primers. TCRdb's copy holds only in-frame clones and misses some; the assay was immunoSEQ multiplex PCR. The repertoire holds roughly 180,000 clones, 80% to 85% seen once, with approximately 2% in the top ten. The CDR3 runs 13 residues. V was pared by 5 bases and J by 4 bases, with 11 bases between. Germline values: CDR1 LNHDA, CDR2 SQIVND (reference sequence). Of note for this clone: Antigen: not known.

The chain uses TRBV19 and TRBJ2-5; D unclear. Sequenced input: PBMCs. This receptor was obtained from a woman aged 18-29 years in good health and CMV-seropositive. Written as DNA, the CDR3 is TGTGCCAGTAGTCCCCAGAAACGAGAGACCCAGTACTTC. Translated: CASSPQKRETQYF.